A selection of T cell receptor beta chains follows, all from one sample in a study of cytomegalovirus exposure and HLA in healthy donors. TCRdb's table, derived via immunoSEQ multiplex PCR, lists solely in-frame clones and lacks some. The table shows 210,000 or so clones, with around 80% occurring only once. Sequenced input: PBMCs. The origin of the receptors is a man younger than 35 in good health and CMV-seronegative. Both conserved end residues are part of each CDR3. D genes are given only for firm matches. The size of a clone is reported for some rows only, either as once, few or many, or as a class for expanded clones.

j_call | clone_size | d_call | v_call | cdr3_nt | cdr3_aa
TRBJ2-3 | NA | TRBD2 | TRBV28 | TGTGCCAGCATTCCCGCATTGGGGGGAGGGGCAGATACGCAGTATTTT | CASIPALGGGADTQYF
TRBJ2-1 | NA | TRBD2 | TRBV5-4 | TGTGCCAGCAGCTTAGGACTAGCGGGAGTAGATGAGCAGTTCTTC | CASSLGLAGVDEQFF
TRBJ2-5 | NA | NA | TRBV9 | TGTGCCAGCAGCGTAGCGGGAGCCCCCCAAGAGACCCAGTACTTC | CASSVAGAPQETQYF
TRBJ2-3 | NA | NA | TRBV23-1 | TGCGCCAGCAGTCAAAGCCTAGTGTATACGCAGTATTTT | CASSQSLVYTQYF
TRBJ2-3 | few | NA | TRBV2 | TGTGCCAGCAGTGAGCAGGGGTCAGATACGCAGTATTTT | CASSEQGSDTQYF
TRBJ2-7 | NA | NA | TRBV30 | TGTGCCTCACGAAGGGCAGGGGCCCCCATATCCTACGAGCAGTACTTC | CASRRAGAPISYEQYF
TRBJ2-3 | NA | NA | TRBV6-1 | TGTGCCAGCCTCACTGCATCGGGCACAGATACGCAGTATTTT | CASLTASGTDTQYF
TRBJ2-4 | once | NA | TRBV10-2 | TGCGCCAGCAGTGACATTGGGGCGACCAGGGTCAATCAGTACTTC | CASSDIGATRVNQYF
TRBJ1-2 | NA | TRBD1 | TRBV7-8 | TGTGCCAGCAGCTCTCGCTTCGGGACAGGGAATGGCTACACCTTC | CASSSRFGTGNGYTF
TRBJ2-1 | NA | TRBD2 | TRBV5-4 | TGTGCCAGCAGCTTGGACCTAGCGGGTTACAATGAGCAGTTCTTC | CASSLDLAGYNEQFF
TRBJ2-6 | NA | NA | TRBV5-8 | TGTGCCAGCAGCCTCACGGGGATGTCTGGGGCCAACGTCCTGACTTTC | CASSLTGMSGANVLTF
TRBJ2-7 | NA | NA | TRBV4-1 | TGCGCCAGCAGCCAAGGGTCAGGCTACGAGCAGTACTTC | CASSQGSGYEQYF
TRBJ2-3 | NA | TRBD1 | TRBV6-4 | TGTGCCAGCAGGAAACAGGGGGCAGATACGCAGTATTTT | CASRKQGADTQYF
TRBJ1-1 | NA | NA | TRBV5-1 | TGCGCCAGCAGCTTTAGGGCAGGGGCCGTGAACACTGAAGCTTTCTTT | CASSFRAGAVNTEAFF
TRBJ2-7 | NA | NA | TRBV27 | TGTGCCAGCGGTCGCATCAACTGGGACAACGAGCAGTACTTC | CASGRINWDNEQYF
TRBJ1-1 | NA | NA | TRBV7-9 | TGTGCCAGCAGCTTGTATAACACTGAAGCTTTCTTT | CASSLYNTEAFF
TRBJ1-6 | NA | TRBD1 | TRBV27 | TGTGCCAGCAGTCTTGACAGGGGGACTCGTTCACCCCTCCACTTT | CASSLDRGTRSPLHF
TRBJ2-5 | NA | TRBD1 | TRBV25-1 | TGTGCCAGCAGTGGGGAGACAGGGCGGCAAGAGACCCAGTACTTC | CASSGETGRQETQYF
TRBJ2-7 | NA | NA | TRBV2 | TGTGCCAGCAGTGTCGACACCTGCGAGCAGTACTTC | CASSVDTCEQYF
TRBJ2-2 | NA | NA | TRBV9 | TGTGCCAGCAGCTCGAAGGAGGTTGGCACCGGGGAGCTGTTTTTT | CASSSKEVGTGELFF
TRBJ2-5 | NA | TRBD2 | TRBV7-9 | TGTGCCAGCAGCTTAGTGGCGGGAGCGGGGGAGACCCAGTACTTC | CASSLVAGAGETQYF
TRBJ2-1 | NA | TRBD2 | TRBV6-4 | TGTGCCAGCAGTCTTACGCGGGAGGGGGGTGAGCAGTTCTTC | CASSLTREGGEQFF
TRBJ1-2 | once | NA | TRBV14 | TGTGCCAGCAGCCAAGATTGGGGCAGAAACTATGGCTACACCTTC | CASSQDWGRNYGYTF
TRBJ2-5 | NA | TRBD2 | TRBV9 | TGTGCCAGCAGCGGGGAGGCGGGGGGGCTTGAACGGGTGGAGACCCAGTACTTC | CASSGEAGGLERVETQYF
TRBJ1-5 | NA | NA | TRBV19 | TGTGCCAGTAGTGGTATTTCAGGGCGTAATCAGCCCCAGCATTTT | CASSGISGRNQPQHF
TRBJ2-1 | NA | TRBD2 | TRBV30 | TGTGCCTGGGGACTAGCGGGAAGGAATGAGCAGTTCTTC | CAWGLAGRNEQFF
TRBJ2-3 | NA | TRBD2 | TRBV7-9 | TGTGCCAGCAGCTCCCGGGGACTAGCGGGACCTCGTCGCACAGATACGCAGTATTTT | CASSSRGLAGPRRTDTQYF
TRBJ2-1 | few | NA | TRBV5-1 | TGCGCCAGCAGCGGGACTGGGGGTGAGCAGTTCTTC | CASSGTGGEQFF
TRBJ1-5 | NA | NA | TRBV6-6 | TGTGCCAGCAGTACCCTCGACACGAATCAGCCCCAGCATTTT | CASSTLDTNQPQHF
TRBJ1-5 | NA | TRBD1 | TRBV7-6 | TGTGCCAGCAGCCCAGGGACAGGGCGCAATCAGCCCCAGCATTTT | CASSPGTGRNQPQHF
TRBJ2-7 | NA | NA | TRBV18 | TGTGCCAGCTCACCACCAGGGACTCCGCTCTACGAGCAGTACTTC | CASSPPGTPLYEQYF
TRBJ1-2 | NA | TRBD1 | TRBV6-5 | TGTGCCAGCAGTTGGGCCGGGACAGGGGTCGGCTACACCTTC | CASSWAGTGVGYTF
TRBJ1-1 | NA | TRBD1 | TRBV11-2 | TGTGCCAGCAGCTCCTCCGACAGGGGAGACACTGAAGCTTTCTTT | CASSSSDRGDTEAFF
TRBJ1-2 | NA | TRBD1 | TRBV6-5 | TGTGCCAGCAGCGCCCCCCGGAGACAGGGCAATGGCTACACCTTC | CASSAPRRQGNGYTF